What follows are 4 T cell receptor beta chains derived from one specimen sequenced in a study of low-dose radiotherapy and immunotherapy resistance in tumors. Time point denoted: after trial treatment. Noted treatment: LDRT plus nivolumab, ipilimumab, low-dose cyclophosphamide and aspirin (RACIN trial). cDNA synthesis used a TRAV/TRBV-specific primer set for both chains. Using a constant-region primer together with a V-primer adapter, TCRs were subjected to about 18 PCR cycles of amplification. TCRdb analysed the reads with MiXCR anew, one entry per CDR3 protein. This sample carries 95,000 to 100,000 distinct CDR3 sequences, roughly 20% of them seen once, and the ten largest clones take over 4%. Specimen: PBMCs, collected after low-dose radiotherapy plus immunotherapy. The receptor set was obtained from a male donor with prostate cancer.

This clonotype was found many times. The chain uses TRBV12-3 or TRBV12-4 and TRBJ2-5; TRBD2 aligns across 7 bases. Unmatched junction bases numbered 13, after V lost 5 bases and J lost 4 bases. This CDR3 is built from 16 residues. CDR3 nucleotide sequence: TGTGCCAGCAGTGGAAGCGGGGCGGACCCCCCAGAGACCCAGTACTTC. Translated, it gives CASSGSGADPPETQYF.

This clonotype was counted many times. This chain joins TRBV11-2 and TRBJ2-7, with TRBD2 matching over 7 bases. This CDR3 has 15 residues. Looked up from germline, CDR1 is SGHAT and CDR2 is FQNNGV. V shed 5 bases, J shed 0 bases, and the junction held 7 bases outside the gene matches. CDR3: CASSPIRDYSYEQYF. Here the CDR3 DNA reads TGTGCCAGCAGCCCGATCCGGGACTACTCCTACGAGCAGTACTTC.

This clonotype was observed a few times. The rearrangement uses TRBV20-1 and TRBJ2-3; TRBD2 matches at 10 bases. The CDR3 is 15 amino acids. The V and J ends lost 2 bases and 3 bases, in that order; junction bases with no gene match: 5. The germline V gene has CDR1 DFQATT and CDR2 SNEGSKA (reference sequence). CDR3 coding DNA: TGCAGTGCTAGACCTAGCGGGGGATCGACAGATACGCAGTATTTT. Its protein product is CSARPSGGSTDTQYF.

This clonotype showed up many times. This rearrangement joins TRBV5-1 to TRBJ1-3; unclear D gene. V dropped 2 bases and J dropped 9 bases, with 6 bases sitting between them. Germline lookup yields CDR1 SGHRS and CDR2 YFSETQ. This CDR3 comprises 11 residues. The CDR3 is CASSFDGTIYF. For the CDR3, the DNA is TGCGCCAGCAGCTTCGATGGCACCATATATTTT. The complete variable domain, with remaining parts taken from reference TRBV5-1 and TRBJ1-3, reads KAGVTQTPRYLIKTRGQQVTLSCSPISGHRSVSWYQQTPGQGLQFLFEYFSETQRNKGNFPGRFSGRQFSNSRSEMNVSTLELGDSALYLCASSFDGTIYFGEGSWLTVV.